The 10 T cell receptor beta chains in this list originate from one sample, sequenced in a study of OX40 agonist ivuxolimab in advanced cancers. Profiled with immunoSEQ multiplex PCR; TCRdb holds only in-frame clones, not every one. Of about 89,000 clones in the sample, about 92% are singletons; the top ten hold around 0.28%. The sequencing used CD4+ or CD8+ T cells sorted from blood, collected in a trial of the OX40 agonist ivuxolimab. The source is an adult with an advanced solid tumor such as melanoma, head and neck, liver or kidney cancer.

DNA for the CDR3: TGCGCCAGCGCAGGCGGCAGAAGCAATCAGCCCCAGCATTTT. Translation: CASAGGRSNQPQHF. V gene TRBV4-1 combines with J gene TRBJ1-5; D remains ambiguous. Trimming left V 8 bases short and J 1 base short, with 12 bases between. CDR3 length: 14 amino acids. Germline CDR1 MGHRA, CDR2 YSYEKL.

The chain couples TRBV14 to TRBJ2-3, with TRBD2 identical over 9 bases. V shed 1 base, J shed 2 bases, and the junction held 10 bases outside the gene matches. Germline V gives CDR1 SGHDN, CDR2 FVKESK. The CDR3 runs 18 residues. This CDR3 is CASSQAWLAGKYTDTQYF. The CDR3 DNA reads as TGTGCCAGCAGCCAAGCGTGGCTAGCGGGGAAATACACAGATACGCAGTATTTT.

V gene TRBV5-4 combines with J gene TRBJ1-3; no reliable D call. The CDR3 covers 17 residues. CDR1 and CDR2 (germline): SGHNT, YYREEE (reference sequence). The V end was cut by 0 bases, the J end by 2 bases, with 15 bases between. The CDR3 DNA reads TGTGCCAGCAGCTTGGGACCTACGGAGTGGCCTGGAAACACCATATATTTT. The encoded protein is CASSLGPTEWPGNTIYF.

V and J are TRBV4-1 and TRBJ2-1, with 7 bases aligning to TRBD2. The CDR3 runs to 14 residues. From germline, CDR1 is MGHRA and CDR2 YSYEKL. Trimming cost V 4 bases and J 9 bases; bases outside gene matches: 9. The CDR3 nucleotides read TGCGCCAGCAGCCGGTCCACTAGCGTCGGTGAGCAGTTCTTC. It translates to CASSRSTSVGEQFF.

The chain recombines TRBV5-5 with TRBJ1-3, with D unclear. The CDR3 runs 16 residues. V lost 2 bases and J lost 0, with 12 bases in between. Looked up from germline, CDR1 is SGHKS and CDR2 is YYEKEE (reference sequence). The CDR3 DNA follows: TGTGCCAGCAGCTTTACCGTCCGCGACTCTGGAAACACCATATATTTT. Amino acid sequence: CASSFTVRDSGNTIYF.

The chain combines TRBV21-1 with TRBJ2-1; the table's D call TRBD2 went unverified against the DNA. TRBV21-1 is described as a pseudogene. The CDR3 runs 15 residues. CDR3: CASSKFTSGYNEQFF. For the CDR3, the DNA is TGTGCCAGCAGCAAATTCACTAGCGGCTACAATGAGCAGTTCTTC.

This rearrangement joins TRBV20-1 to TRBJ2-7; D is ambiguous. The CDR3 spans 11 residues. Looked up from germline, CDR1 is DFQATT and CDR2 is SNEGSKA (reference sequence). Between the trimmed V and J ends, which lost 0 bases and 3 bases, there was a span of 3 bases. The CDR3 DNA reads as TGCAGTGCTAGAGATCTCTACGAGCAGTACGTC. Residues: CSARDLYEQYV.

The chain is built from TRBV2 and TRBJ2-4; no firm D call. Trimming removed 0 bases from V and 5 bases from J, with 8 bases in between. CDR1 and CDR2 from the germline V gene are SNHLY and FYNNEI. The CDR3 sequence is 14 residues long. The DNA for the CDR3 is TGTGCCAGCAGTGAAGCCCAGTCGGAAAACATTCAGTACTTC. Translated, it gives CASSEAQSENIQYF. The full variable domain, its missing parts supplied by reference TRBV2 and TRBJ2-4, is EPEVTQTPSHQVTQMGQEVILRCVPISNHLYFYWYRQILGQKVEFLVSFYNNEISEKSEIFDDQFSVERPDGSNFTLKIRSTKLEDSAMYFCASSEAQSENIQYFGAGTRLSVL.

The chain is built from TRBV5-1 and TRBJ2-2; a weak D match, TRBD2 (6 bases). The CDR3 totals 17 residues. Germline V gives CDR1 SGHRS, CDR2 YFSETQ. Trimming stripped 6 bases from V and 3 bases from J, with 21 bases between. CDR3 sequence reads: CASTFPKSGDYTGELFF. The CDR3 DNA is TGCGCCAGCACCTTTCCGAAATCCGGGGACTACACCGGGGAGCTGTTTTTT. Full variable domain (outside the CDR3, taken from reference TRBV5-1 and TRBJ2-2): KAGVTQTPRYLIKTRGQQVTLSCSPISGHRSVSWYQQTPGQGLQFLFEYFSETQRNKGNFPGRFSGRQFSNSRSEMNVSTLELGDSALYLCASTFPKSGDYTGELFFGEGSRLTVL.

This chain links TRBV30 with TRBJ1-2, with 8 bases aligning to TRBD1. The germline gives CDR1 GTSNPN, CDR2 SVGIG (reference sequence). This CDR3 spans 13 amino acids. Trimming at V came to 2 bases and at J to 7 bases, leaving 6 bases not matched to a gene. In DNA form, the CDR3 reads TGTGCCTGGAGTCGGACAGGGCCAGCTGGCTACACCTTC. Translation gives CAWSRTGPAGYTF.